This TCR beta chain emerged from a study of shared clonotypes between healthy human individuals. Each of the donors was a healthy adult who was HIV-negative and had not had a recent acute infection or vaccination. Nashville, Tennessee was home to all donors, each a Caucasian adult. The deep-level immunoSEQ assay was used. Method: immunoSEQ multiplex PCR; TCRdb's copy keeps in-frame clones and lacks some. The sample has about 2.4 million clones, 93% seen once. Germline-derived CDR1 and CDR2 are KGHSH and LQKENI. V was shortened by 4 bases and J by 1 base, with 13 bases between the two germline ends. The CDR3 consists of 15 residues. General study points: Shared clonotypes: approximately 5.3% naive CD4, about 4% naive CD8, about 2.4% memory CD4, under 0.5% memory CD8.

This clone has only a few counts. As yet, its antigen is unknown. The genes are TRBV18 and TRBJ1-1; D is unclear. Material for sequencing was naive CD4+ T cells from PBMCs. The subset denotes: CD45RA+ positively selected. This receptor was obtained from a man aged 18 to 29 in good health. Some clones in this sample may be carry-over from other donors' samples. The DNA of the CDR3 is TGTGCCAGCTCACTTGGAGGGCAGGCGAACACTGAAGCTTTCTTT. Translated, it gives CASSLGGQANTEAFF.